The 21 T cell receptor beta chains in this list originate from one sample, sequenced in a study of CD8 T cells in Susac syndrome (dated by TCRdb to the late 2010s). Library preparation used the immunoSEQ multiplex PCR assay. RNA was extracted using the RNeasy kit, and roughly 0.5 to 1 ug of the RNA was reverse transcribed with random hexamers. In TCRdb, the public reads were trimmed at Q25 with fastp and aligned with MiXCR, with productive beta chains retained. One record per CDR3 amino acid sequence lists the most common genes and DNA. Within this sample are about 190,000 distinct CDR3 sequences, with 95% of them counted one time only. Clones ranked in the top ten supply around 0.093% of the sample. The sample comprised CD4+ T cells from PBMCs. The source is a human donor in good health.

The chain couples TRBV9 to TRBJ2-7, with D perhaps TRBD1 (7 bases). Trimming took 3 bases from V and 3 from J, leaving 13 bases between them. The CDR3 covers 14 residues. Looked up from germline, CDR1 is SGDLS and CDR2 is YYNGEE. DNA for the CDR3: TGTGCCAGCAGCGAGGCGGGACAGAGCTACGAGCAGTACTTC. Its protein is CASSEAGQSYEQYF.

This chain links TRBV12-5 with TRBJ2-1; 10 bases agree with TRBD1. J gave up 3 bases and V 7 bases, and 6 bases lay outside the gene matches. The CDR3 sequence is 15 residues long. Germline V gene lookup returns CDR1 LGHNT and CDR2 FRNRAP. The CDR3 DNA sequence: TGTGCTAGTGCCCTCGGACAGGGGGTCTACAATGAGCAGTTCTTC. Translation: CASALGQGVYNEQFF.

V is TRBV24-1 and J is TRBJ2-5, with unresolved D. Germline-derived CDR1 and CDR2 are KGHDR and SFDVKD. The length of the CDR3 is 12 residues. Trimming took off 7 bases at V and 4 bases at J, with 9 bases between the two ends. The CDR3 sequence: CATSEVGETQYF. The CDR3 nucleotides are TGTGCCACCAGCGAAGTGGGAGAGACCCAGTACTTC.

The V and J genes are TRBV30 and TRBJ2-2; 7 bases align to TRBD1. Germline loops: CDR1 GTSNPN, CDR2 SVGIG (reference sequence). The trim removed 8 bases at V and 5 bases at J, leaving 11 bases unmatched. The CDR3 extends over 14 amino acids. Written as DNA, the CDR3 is TGTGCCCGGGACAGACTCCAAAGTACCGGGGAGCTGTTTTTT. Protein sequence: CARDRLQSTGELFF.

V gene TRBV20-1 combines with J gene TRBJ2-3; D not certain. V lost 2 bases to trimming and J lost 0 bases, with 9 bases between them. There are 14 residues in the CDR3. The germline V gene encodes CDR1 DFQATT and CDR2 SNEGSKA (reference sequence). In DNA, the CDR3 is TGCAGTGCTAGACTAGTGGCTAGCACAGATACGCAGTATTTT. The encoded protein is CSARLVASTDTQYF.

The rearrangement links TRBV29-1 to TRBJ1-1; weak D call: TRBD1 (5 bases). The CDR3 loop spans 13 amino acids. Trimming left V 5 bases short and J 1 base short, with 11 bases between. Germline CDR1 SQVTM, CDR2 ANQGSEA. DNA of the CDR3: TGCAGCGTTCTTAGGGACTGGAACACTGAAGCTTTCTTT. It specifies CSVLRDWNTEAFF.

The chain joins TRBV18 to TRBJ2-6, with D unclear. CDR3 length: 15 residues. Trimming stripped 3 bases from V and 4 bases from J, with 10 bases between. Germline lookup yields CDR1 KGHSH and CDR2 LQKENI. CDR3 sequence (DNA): TGTGCCAGCTCACCTGAGAGAGCGGGGGCCAACGTCCTGACTTTC. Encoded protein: CASSPERAGANVLTF.

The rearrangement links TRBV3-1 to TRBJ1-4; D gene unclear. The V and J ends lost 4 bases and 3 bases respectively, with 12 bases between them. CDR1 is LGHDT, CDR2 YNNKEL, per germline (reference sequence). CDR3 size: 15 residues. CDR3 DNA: TGTGCCAGCAGCCCTCGAGCCGACCCTAATGAAAAACTGTTTTTT. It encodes CASSPRADPNEKLFF.

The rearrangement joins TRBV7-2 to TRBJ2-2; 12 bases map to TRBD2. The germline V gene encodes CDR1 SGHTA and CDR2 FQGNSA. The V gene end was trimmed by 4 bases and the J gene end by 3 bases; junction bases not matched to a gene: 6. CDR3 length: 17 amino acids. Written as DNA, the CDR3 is TGTGCCAGCAGCTCGACTAGCGGGGGCCGATACACCGGGGAGCTGTTTTTT. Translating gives CASSSTSGGRYTGELFF.

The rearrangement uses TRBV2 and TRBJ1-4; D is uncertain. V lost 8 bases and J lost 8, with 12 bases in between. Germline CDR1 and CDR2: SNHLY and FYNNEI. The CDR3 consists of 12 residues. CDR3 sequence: CASDTTREKLFF. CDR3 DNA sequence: TGTGCCAGCGATACAACGCGAGAAAAACTGTTTTTT.

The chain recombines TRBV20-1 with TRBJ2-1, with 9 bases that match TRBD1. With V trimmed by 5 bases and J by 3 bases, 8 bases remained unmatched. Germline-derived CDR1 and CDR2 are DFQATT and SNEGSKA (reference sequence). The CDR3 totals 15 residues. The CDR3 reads CSAQLPGQGYNEQFF. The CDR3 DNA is TGCAGTGCTCAACTGCCGGGACAGGGCTACAATGAGCAGTTCTTC.

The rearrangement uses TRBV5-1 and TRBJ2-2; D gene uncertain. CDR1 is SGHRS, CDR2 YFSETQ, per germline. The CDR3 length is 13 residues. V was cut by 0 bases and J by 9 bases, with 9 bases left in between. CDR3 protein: CASSLAQGRELFF. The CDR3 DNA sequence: TGCGCCAGCAGCTTGGCTCAAGGCCGGGAGCTGTTTTTT.

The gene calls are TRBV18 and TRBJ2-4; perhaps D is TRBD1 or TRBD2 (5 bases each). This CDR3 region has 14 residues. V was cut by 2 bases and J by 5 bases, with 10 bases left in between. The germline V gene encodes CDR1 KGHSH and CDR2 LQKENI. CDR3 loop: CASSPSVGENIQYF. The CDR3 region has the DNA TGTGCCAGCTCACCATCCGTGGGGGAAAACATTCAGTACTTC.

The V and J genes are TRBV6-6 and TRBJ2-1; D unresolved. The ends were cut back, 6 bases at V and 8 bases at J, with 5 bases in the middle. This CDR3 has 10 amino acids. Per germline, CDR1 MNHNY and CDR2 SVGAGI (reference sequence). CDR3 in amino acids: CASRSYEQFF. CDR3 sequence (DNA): TGTGCCAGCAGATCATATGAGCAGTTCTTC.

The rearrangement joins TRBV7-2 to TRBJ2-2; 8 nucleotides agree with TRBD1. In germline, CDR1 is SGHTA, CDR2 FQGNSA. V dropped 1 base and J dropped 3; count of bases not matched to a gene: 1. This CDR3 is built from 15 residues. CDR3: CASSLGTGYTGELFF. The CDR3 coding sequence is TGTGCCAGCAGCTTAGGGACAGGGTACACCGGGGAGCTGTTTTTT.

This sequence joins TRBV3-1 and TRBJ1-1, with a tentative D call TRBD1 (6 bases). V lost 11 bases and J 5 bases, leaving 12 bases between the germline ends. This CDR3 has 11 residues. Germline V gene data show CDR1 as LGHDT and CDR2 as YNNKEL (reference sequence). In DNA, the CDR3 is TGTGCCGTTGGGGGCGGGACTGAAGCTTTCTTT. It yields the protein CAVGGGTEAFF.

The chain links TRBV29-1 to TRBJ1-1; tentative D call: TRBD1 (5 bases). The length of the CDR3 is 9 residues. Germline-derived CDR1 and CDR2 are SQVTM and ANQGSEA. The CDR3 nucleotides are TGCAGTGGGGGGGGTGAAGCTTTCTTT. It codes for CSGGGEAFF. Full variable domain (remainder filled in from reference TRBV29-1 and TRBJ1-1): SAVISQKPSRDICQRGTSLTIQCQVDSQVTMMFWYRQQPGQSLTLIATANQGSEATYESGFVIDKFPISRPNLTFSTLTVSNMSPEDSSIYLCSGGGEAFFGQGTRLTVV.

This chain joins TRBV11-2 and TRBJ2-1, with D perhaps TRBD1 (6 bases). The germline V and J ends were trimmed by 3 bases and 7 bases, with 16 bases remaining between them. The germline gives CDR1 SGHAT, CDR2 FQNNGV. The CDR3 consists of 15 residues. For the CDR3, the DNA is TGTGCCAGCAGCTTGGACAGATTTGGGGATAATGAGCAGTTCTTC. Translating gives CASSLDRFGDNEQFF. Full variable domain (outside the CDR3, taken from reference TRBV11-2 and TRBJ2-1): EAGVAQSPRYKIIEKRQSVAFWCNPISGHATLYWYQQILGQGPKLLIQFQNNGVVDDSQLPKDRFSAERLKGVDSTLKIQPAKLEDSAVYLCASSLDRFGDNEQFFGPGTRLTVL.

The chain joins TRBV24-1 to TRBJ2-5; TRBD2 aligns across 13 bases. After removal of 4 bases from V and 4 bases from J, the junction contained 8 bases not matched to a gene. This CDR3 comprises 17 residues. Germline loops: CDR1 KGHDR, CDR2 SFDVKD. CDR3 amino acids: CATSDPRTSGRGETQYF. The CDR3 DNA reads TGTGCCACCAGTGACCCCCGGACTAGCGGGAGAGGAGAGACCCAGTACTTC.

For the CDR3, the DNA is TGTGCCAGCAGTCGGGGGGTGGTCACAGATACGCAGTATTTT. Its protein is CASSRGVVTDTQYF. The genes are TRBV2 and TRBJ2-3; 7 bases are a match to TRBD2. Losses at the gene ends were 5 bases for V and 2 bases for J; bases not matched to a gene: 4. Germline V lookup: CDR1 SNHLY, CDR2 FYNNEI. The length of the CDR3 is 14 residues.

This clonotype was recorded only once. CDR3 DNA: TGTGCCAGCAGTCGGACCGGGACTAGCCCTGTAAATGAGCAGTTCTTC. Its protein product is CASSRTGTSPVNEQFF. The chain employs TRBV3-1 and TRBJ2-1; 9 nucleotides line up with TRBD2. Trimming removed 6 bases from V and 7 bases from J; junction bases left unmatched: 13. The germline gives CDR1 LGHDT, CDR2 YNNKEL (reference sequence). CDR3 size: 16 residues.